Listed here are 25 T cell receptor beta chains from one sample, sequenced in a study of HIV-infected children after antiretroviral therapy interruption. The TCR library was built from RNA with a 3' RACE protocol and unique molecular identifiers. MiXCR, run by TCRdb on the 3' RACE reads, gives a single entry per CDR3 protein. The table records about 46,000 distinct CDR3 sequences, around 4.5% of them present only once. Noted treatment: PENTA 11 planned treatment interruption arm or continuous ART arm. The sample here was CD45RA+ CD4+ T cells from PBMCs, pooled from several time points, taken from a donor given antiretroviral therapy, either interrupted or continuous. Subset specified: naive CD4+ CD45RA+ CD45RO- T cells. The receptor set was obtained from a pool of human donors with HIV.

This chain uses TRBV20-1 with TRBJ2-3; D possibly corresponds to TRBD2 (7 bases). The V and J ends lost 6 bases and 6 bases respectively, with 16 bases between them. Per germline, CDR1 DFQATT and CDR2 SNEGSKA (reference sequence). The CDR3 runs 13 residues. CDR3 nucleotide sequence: TGCAGTGCCCAGCTGGGGGGGCGGGATACGCAGTATTTT. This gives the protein CSAQLGGRDTQYF.

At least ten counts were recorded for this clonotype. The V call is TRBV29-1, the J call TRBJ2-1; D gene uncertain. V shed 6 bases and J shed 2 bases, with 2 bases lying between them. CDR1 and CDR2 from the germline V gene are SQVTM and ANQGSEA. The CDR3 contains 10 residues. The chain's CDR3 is CSVPYNEQFF. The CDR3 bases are TGCAGCGTGCCCTACAATGAGCAGTTCTTC.

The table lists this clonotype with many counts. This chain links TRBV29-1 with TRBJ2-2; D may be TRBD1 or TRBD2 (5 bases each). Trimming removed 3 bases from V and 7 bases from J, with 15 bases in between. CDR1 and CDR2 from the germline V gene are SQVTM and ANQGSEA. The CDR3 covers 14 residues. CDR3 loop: CSVEGRGEDGELFF. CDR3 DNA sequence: TGCAGCGTTGAGGGACGGGGAGAGGACGGGGAGCTGTTTTTT.

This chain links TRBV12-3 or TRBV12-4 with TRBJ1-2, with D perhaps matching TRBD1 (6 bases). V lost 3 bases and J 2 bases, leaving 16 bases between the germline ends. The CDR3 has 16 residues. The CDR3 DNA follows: TGTGCCAGCAGTTTGTCGGGCTGGACAGCGAACTATGGCTACACCTTC. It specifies CASSLSGWTANYGYTF.

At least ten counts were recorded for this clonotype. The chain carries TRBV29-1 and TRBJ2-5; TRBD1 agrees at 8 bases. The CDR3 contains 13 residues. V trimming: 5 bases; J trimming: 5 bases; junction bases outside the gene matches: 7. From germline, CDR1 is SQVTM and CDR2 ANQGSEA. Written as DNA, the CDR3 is TGCAGCGTTCGTTCAGGGGGCGGTGAGACCCAGTACTTC. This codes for CSVRSGGGETQYF.

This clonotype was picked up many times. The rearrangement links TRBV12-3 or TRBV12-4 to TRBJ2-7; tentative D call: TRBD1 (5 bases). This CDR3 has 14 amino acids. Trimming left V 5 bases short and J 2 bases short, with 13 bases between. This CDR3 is CASSHRGIPYEQYF. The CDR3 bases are TGTGCCAGCAGTCATAGGGGAATCCCCTACGAGCAGTACTTC.

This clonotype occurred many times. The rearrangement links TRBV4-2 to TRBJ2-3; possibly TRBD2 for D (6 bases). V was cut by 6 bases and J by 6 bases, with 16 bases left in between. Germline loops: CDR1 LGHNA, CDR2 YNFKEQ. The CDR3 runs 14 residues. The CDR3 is CASRGTPPTDTQYF. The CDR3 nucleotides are TGTGCCAGCAGAGGGACTCCGCCAACGGATACGCAGTATTTT.

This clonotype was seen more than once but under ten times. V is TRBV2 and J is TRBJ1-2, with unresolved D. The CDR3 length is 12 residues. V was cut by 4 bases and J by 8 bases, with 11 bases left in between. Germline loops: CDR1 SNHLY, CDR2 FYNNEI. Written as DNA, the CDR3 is TGTGCCAGCAGTGCTGAGGCTAGGGGCTACACCTTC. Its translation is CASSAEARGYTF. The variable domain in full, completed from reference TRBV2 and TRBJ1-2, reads EPEVTQTPSHQVTQMGQEVILRCVPISNHLYFYWYRQILGQKVEFLVSFYNNEISEKSEIFDDQFSVERPDGSNFTLKIRSTKLEDSAMYFCASSAEARGYTFGSGTRLTVV.

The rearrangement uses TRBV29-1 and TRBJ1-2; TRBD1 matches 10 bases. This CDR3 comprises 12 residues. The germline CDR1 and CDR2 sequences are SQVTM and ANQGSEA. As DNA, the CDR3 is TGCACCTACCGACAGGGGGCTGGTGGCTACACCTTC. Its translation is CTYRQGAGGYTF. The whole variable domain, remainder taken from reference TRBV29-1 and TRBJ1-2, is SAVISQKPSRDICQRGTSLTIQCQVDSQVTMMFWYRQQPGQSLTLIATANQGSEATYESGFVIDKFPISRPNLTFSTLTVSNMSPEDSSIYLCTYRQGAGGYTFGSGTRLTVV.

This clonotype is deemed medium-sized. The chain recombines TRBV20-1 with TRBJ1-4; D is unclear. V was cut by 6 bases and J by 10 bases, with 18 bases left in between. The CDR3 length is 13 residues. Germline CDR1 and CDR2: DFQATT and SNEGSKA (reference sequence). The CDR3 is CSASQLEVGKLFF. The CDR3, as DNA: TGCAGTGCAAGCCAGCTTGAAGTTGGAAAACTGTTTTTT.

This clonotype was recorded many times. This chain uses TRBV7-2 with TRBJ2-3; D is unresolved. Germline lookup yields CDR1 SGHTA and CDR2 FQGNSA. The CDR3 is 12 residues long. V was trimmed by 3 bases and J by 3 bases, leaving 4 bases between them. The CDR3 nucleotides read TGTGCCAGCAGCTTTGTAACAGATACGCAGTATTTT. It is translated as CASSFVTDTQYF.

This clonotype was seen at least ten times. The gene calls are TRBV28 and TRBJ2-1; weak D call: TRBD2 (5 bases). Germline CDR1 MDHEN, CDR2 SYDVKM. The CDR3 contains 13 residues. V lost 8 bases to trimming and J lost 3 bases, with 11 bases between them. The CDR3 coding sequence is TGTGCCAGCGGGAGAGATTTCTACAATGAGCAGTTCTTC. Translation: CASGRDFYNEQFF.

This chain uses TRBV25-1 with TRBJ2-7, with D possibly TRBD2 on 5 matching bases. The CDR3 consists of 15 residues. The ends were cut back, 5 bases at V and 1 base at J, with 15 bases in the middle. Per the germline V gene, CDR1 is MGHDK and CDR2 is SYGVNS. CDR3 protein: CASSPSSGRSYEQYF. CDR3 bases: TGTGCCAGCAGTCCCTCAAGCGGTCGGTCCTACGAGCAGTACTTC.

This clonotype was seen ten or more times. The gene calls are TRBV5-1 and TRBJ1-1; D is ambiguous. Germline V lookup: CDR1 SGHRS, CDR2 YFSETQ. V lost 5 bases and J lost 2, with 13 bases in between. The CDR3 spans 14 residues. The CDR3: CASSSHKPNTEAFF. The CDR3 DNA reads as TGCGCCAGCAGTTCTCATAAACCTAACACTGAAGCTTTCTTT.

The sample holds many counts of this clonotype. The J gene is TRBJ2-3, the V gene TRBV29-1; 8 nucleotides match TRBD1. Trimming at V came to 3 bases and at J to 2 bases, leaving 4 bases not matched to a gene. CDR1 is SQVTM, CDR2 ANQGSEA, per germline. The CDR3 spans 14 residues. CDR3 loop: CSVEGGQDTDTQYF. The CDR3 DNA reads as TGCAGCGTTGAGGGGGGACAGGACACAGATACGCAGTATTTT.

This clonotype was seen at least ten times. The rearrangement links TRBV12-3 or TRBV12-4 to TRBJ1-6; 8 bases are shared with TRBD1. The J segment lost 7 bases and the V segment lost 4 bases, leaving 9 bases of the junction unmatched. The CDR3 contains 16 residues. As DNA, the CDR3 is TGTGCCAGCAGTTCCTCTCGGGACAGGCTGAATTCACCCCTCCACTTT. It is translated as CASSSSRDRLNSPLHF.

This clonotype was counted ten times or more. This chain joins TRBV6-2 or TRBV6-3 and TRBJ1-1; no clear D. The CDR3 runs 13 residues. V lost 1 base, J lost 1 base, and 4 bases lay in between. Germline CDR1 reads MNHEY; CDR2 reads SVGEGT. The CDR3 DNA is TGTGCCAGCAGTTACTTGCGGAACACTGAAGCTTTCTTT. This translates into CASSYLRNTEAFF.

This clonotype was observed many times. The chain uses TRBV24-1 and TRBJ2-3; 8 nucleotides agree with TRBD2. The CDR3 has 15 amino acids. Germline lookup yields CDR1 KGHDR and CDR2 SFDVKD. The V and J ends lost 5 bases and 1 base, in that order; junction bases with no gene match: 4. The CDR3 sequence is CATSAGAGGTDTQYF. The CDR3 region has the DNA TGTGCCACCAGTGCTGGAGCGGGGGGCACAGATACGCAGTATTTT.

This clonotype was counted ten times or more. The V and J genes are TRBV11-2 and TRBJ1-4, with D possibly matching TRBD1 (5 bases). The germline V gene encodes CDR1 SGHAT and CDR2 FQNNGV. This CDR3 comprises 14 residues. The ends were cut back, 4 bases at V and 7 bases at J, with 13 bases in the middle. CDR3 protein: CASSSGTQVEKLFF. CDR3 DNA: TGTGCCAGCAGCTCGGGGACCCAAGTTGAAAAACTGTTTTTT.

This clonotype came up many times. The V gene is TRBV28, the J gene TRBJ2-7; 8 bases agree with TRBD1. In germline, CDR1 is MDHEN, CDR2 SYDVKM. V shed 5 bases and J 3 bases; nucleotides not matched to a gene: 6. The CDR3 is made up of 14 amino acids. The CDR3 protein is CASSHRGKSYEQYF. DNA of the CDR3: TGTGCCAGCAGTCACAGGGGGAAAAGCTACGAGCAGTACTTC.

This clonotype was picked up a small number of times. For the CDR3, the DNA is TGCGCCAGCAGAAGTTCGAATGAGCAGTTCTTC. This translates into CASRSSNEQFF. This sequence joins TRBV5-1 and TRBJ2-1; D gene uncertain. Trimming stripped 5 bases from V and 7 bases from J, with 7 bases between. The CDR3 runs 11 residues. Per the germline V gene, CDR1 is SGHRS and CDR2 is YFSETQ.

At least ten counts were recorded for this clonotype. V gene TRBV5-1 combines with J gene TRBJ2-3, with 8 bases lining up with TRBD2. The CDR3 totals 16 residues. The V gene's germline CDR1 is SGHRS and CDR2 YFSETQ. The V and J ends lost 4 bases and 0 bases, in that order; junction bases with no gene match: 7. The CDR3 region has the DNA TGCGCCAGCAGCCTGTTAGCGGGACCTAGCACAGATACGCAGTATTTT. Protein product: CASSLLAGPSTDTQYF.

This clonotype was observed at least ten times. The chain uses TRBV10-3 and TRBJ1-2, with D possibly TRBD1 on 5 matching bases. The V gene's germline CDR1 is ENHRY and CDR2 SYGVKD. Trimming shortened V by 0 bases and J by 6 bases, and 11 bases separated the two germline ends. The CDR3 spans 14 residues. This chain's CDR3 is CAISESIGDDGYTF. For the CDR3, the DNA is TGTGCCATCAGTGAGTCGATAGGGGACGATGGCTACACCTTC.

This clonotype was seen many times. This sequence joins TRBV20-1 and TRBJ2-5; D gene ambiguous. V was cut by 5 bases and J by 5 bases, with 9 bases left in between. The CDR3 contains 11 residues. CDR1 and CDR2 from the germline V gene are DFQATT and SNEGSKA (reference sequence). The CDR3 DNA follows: TGCAGTGCTTCACACAGCGAGACCCAGTACTTC. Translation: CSASHSETQYF.

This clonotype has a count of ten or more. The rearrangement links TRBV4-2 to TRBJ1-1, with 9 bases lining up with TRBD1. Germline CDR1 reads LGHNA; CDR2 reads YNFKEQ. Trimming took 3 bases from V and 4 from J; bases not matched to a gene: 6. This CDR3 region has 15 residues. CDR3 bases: TGTGCCAGCAGCCAGGCGGGACAGGGATTCACTGAAGCTTTCTTT. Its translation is CASSQAGQGFTEAFF.